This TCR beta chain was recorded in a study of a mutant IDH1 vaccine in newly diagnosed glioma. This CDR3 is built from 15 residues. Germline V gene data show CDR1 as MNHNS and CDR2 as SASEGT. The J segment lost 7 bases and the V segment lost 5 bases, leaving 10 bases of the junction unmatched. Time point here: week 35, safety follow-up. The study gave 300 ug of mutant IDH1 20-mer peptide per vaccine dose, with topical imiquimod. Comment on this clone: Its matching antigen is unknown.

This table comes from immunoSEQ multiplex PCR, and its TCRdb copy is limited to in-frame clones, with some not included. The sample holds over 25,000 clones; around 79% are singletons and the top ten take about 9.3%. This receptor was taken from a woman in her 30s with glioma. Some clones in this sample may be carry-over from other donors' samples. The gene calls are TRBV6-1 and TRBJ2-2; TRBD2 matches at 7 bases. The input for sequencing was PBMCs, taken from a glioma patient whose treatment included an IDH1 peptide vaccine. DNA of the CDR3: TGTGCCAGCAGTCTTCTGGGGGGGTCGGGCGGGGAGCTGTTTTTT. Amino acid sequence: CASSLLGGSGGELFF.